This passage covers 4 T cell receptor beta chains from one sample sequenced in a study of OX40 agonist ivuxolimab in advanced cancers. The table came from immunoSEQ multiplex PCR; TCRdb's copy has only in-frame clones and leaves some out. The repertoire holds 40,000 or so clones, with roughly 80% as singletons. Sequencing was performed on CD4+ or CD8+ T cells sorted from blood, taken in a trial of the OX40 agonist ivuxolimab. The receptors were sampled from an adult with an advanced solid tumor such as melanoma, head and neck, liver or kidney cancer.

The chain couples TRBV23-1 to TRBJ1-2, with D unresolved. TRBV23-1 is sorted into the ORF group, with uncertain function. The CDR3 covers 16 residues. The ends were cut back, 0 bases at V and 0 bases at J, with 11 bases in the middle. CDR3 DNA sequence: TGCGCCAGCAGTCAATCTGGGAGGGATACTAACTATGGCTACACCTTC. Translated, it gives CASSQSGRDTNYGYTF.

The chain carries TRBV29-1 and TRBJ2-1; D gene ambiguous. V was clipped by 2 bases and J by 8 bases, with 7 bases between them. The CDR3 consists of 11 residues. The germline CDR1 and CDR2 sequences are SQVTM and ANQGSEA. The CDR3 here is CSVENGDEQFF. In DNA form, the CDR3 reads TGCAGCGTTGAAAATGGCGATGAGCAGTTCTTC.

A note on this clone: The same CDR3 is also encoded by other DNA sequences in this sample. This rearrangement joins TRBV12-5 to TRBJ2-7; TRBD2 might be the D (5 bases). Trimming shortened V by 3 bases and J by 2 bases, and 8 bases separated the two germline ends. This CDR3 has 13 residues. CDR1 and CDR2 (germline): LGHNT, FRNRAP. Written as DNA, the CDR3 is TGTGCTAGTGGTTTAGGAGGCCCCTACGAGCAGTACTTC. Amino acid sequence: CASGLGGPYEQYF.

This clone was recorded once. The rearrangement links TRBV11-3 to TRBJ2-4; possibly TRBD1 for D (6 bases). Trimming cost V 0 bases and J 2 bases, with 17 bases left between them. This CDR3 has 18 amino acids. The V gene's germline CDR1 is SGHNT and CDR2 YENEEA. DNA of the CDR3: TGTGCCAGCAGCTTAGATGATATCTGGGGGCTTACCAAAAACATTCAGTACTTC. It translates to CASSLDDIWGLTKNIQYF.